A single T cell receptor beta chain is shown here with its context. The target of this receptor is not known. Per-nucleotide qualities are absent, and no much larger clonotype sits a single base away. The donors were healthy, HIV-negative adults who had no recently reported acute infections or vaccinations. Only Caucasian adults living in Nashville, Tennessee, USA were represented among the donors. CD4+ T cells were enriched through magnetic negative selection, after which naive cells were positively selected on CD45RA and the remaining negative fraction served as the memory subset. Blood was obtained by leukapheresis, after which PBMCs were separated by Ficoll-Histopaque density gradient centrifugation and cryopreserved in liquid nitrogen vapor phase. Analytical flow cytometry was used to check the purity and quantity of each magnetically sorted T cell population. Each sorted fraction had its genomic DNA isolated and then quantified by UV absorbance on a Nanodrop 2000c.

The data derive from a study of shared clonotypes between healthy human individuals (dated by TCRdb to the early 2020s). The study in broad terms: A couple of women and a few men aged 18 to 49 years were included in the cohort. Different laboratories and diverse techniques were used to prepare libraries and sequence TCR repertoires, to increase sequencing depth and limit assay-specific biases. To estimate repertoire size and how much clonotypes are shared between individuals, the study performed deep sequencing of blood TCR repertoires from about five healthy adults. For each donor, CD4 naive and CD4 memory were each given three plates, CD8 naive was given two plates, and CD8 memory was given one plate. Per donor, leukapheresis produced somewhere between about 0.9 and 9.5 billion PBMCs.

The junction shows trimming of 5 bases on V and 6 bases on J, and the gene matches do not reach 1 base of it. The CDR3 runs 14 amino acids, cysteine and phenylalanine included. Only the CDR3 part of the read is kept: 42 bases, read in frame from the first base. From a lookup of the germline V gene (reference sequence), CDR1 and CDR2 are WNHNN and SYGVQD. Using the deep immunoSEQ assay, multiplex PCR amplified TCR CDR3 regions from genomic DNA. For each cell subset, the extracted genomic DNA was distributed evenly across all wells of several immunoSEQ 96-well plates, and each plate served as one replicate. For sorted subsets, about 200 ng genomic DNA, equal to approximately 30,000 T cell genomes, was loaded into each replicate PCR. Purified libraries were measured with a Qubit 3.0 fluorometer, size-checked on a Bioanalyzer 2100, and measured again with the KAPA Library Quantification kit. Each immunoSEQ 96-well plate was sequenced on its own single-read 150-cycle Illumina NextSeq 550 flow cell. The source study handled its data this way. Because the immunoSEQ output included only junctional sequences and no quality scores, the filtering could not be the same as the filtering used for full-length reads. To assign V/J genes and CDR3, sequences were annotated against IMGT germline references using PyIR, a Python wrapper for IgBLAST v1.9. Reads with weak V/J assignments (E-value above 1e-6), missing CDR3, stop codons, out-of-frame junctions, or ambiguous translated residues were removed. A V3J clonotype was defined by an identical inferred V gene, J gene, and CDR3 amino acid sequence. The percentage overlap between two repertoires was calculated by dividing the number of shared unique clonotypes by the size of the smaller repertoire. RTK rarefaction, the Chao1 estimator, and Recon v2.1 estimates of unobserved clonotypes were used to assess repertoire richness. For all TCRbeta clonotypes obtained by the gDNA method from several donors, generation probabilities were computed with OLGA. TCRdb re-hosts the immuneACCESS table, in-frame sequences only. Its copies lack some clones; in the studies checked, an unresolved V gene accounts for under half of them, and the cause for the rest is not known. V and J calls and clone size are copied from that table; D and trimming were computed from the DNA. For this sample the table gives more than 2,000,000 clones, of which approximately 95% were detected only once. The ten most abundant clones make up under 0.45% of the sample.

Paper-wide results and their limitations: Roughly 5% of naive CD4, 3.5% of naive CD8, about 2.4% of memory CD4, and more than 0.35% of memory CD8 clonotypes were shared across four donors. Rarefaction of sorted-subset datasets indicated incomplete sequencing despite the large sequencing depth. Higher generation probabilities were observed for clonotypes shared by all four sorted-subset donors than for non-shared clonotypes. Naive subsets generally had larger estimated clonotype richness than memory subsets. Only blood was sampled, and tissue TCR repertoires likely differ from those in blood. Because the study included only a small number of donors, the genetic and exposure-history diversity represented was limited. Pairwise subsampling led to the expectation that sequencing depth would affect the degree of clonotype sharing among donors.

Sequenced sample: naive CD4+ T cells from PBMCs. Read against the paper, the sample's cell subset or site label means: CD45RA+ positively selected. The sequence is built from TRBV10-1 and TRBJ2-2; the junction holds 12 bases that match TRBD2. The clonotype was recovered from a young man in good health. Some clones in this sample may be carry-over from other donors' samples. The encoded CDR3 is CASSRTSGAGELFF. At the DNA level, the sequence is TGCGCCAGCAGTCGGACTAGCGGGGCCGGGGAGCTGTTTTTT.